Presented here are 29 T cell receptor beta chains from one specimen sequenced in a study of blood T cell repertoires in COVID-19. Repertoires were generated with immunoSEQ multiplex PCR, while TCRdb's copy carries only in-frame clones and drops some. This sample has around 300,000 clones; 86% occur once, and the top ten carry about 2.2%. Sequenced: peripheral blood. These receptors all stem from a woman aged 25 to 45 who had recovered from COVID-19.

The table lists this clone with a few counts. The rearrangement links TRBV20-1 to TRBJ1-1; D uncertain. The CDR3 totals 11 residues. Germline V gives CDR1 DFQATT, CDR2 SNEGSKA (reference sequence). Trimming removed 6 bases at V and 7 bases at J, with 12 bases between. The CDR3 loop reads CSARTGDEAFF. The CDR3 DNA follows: TGCAGTGCGAGGACCGGGGATGAAGCTTTCTTT.

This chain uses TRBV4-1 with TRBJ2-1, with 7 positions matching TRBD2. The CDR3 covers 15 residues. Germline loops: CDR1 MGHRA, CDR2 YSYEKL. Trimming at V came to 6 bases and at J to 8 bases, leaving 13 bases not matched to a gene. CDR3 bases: TGCGCCAGCAGTCGCGCCCCCGGGGGGAATGATGAGCAGTTCTTC. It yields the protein CASSRAPGGNDEQFF.

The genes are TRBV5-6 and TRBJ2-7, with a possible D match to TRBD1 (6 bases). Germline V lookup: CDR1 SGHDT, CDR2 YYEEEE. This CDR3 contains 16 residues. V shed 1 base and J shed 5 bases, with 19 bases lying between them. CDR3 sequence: CASSLQRGRGMNEQYF. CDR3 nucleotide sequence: TGTGCCAGCAGCTTGCAGAGGGGCAGGGGCATGAACGAGCAGTACTTC.

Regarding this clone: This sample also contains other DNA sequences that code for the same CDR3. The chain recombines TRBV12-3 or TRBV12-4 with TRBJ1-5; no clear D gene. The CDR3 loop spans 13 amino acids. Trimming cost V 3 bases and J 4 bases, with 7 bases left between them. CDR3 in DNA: TGTGCCAGCAGTTTGGCGGGGAATCAGCCCCAGCATTTT. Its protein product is CASSLAGNQPQHF.

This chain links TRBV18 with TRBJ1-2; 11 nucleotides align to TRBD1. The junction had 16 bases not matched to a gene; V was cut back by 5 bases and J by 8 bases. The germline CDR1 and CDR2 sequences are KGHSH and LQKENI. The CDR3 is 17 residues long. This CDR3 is CASSSTRTGGGIEGYTF. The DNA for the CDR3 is TGTGCCAGCTCATCCACCCGGACAGGGGGCGGAATTGAGGGCTACACCTTC. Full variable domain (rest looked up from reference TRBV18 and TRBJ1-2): NAGVMQNPRHLVRRRGQEARLRCSPMKGHSHVYWYRQLPEEGLKFMVYLQKENIIDESGMPKERFSAEFPKEGPSILRIQQVVRGDSAAYFCASSSTRTGGGIEGYTFGSGTRLTVV.

CDR3 amino acids: CASRRLVSGNTEAFF. The CDR3 DNA is TGTGCCAGCAGAAGACTGGTTAGCGGGAACACTGAAGCTTTCTTT. V gene TRBV6-5 combines with J gene TRBJ1-1, with D uncertain. V shed 6 bases and J shed 1 base, with 15 bases lying between them. The CDR3 length is 15 residues. The V gene's germline CDR1 is MNHEY and CDR2 SVGAGI.

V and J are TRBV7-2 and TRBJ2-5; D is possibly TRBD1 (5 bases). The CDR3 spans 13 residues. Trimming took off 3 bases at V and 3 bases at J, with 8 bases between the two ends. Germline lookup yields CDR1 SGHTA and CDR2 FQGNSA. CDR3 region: CASSLIQEETQYF. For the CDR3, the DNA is TGTGCCAGCAGCTTGATACAGGAAGAGACCCAGTACTTC.

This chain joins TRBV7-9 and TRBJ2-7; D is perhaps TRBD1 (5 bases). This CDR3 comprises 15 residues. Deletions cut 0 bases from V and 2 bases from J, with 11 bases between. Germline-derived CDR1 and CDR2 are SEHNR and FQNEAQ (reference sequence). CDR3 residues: CASSLATQVTYEQYF. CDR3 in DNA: TGTGCCAGCAGCTTAGCGACACAGGTTACCTACGAGCAGTACTTC. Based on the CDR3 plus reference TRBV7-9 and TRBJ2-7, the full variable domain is DTGVSQNPRHKITKRGQNVTFRCDPISEHNRLYWYRQTLGQGPEFLTYFQNEAQLEKSRLLSDRFSAERPKGSFSTLEIQRTEQGDSAMYLCASSLATQVTYEQYFGPGTRLTVT.

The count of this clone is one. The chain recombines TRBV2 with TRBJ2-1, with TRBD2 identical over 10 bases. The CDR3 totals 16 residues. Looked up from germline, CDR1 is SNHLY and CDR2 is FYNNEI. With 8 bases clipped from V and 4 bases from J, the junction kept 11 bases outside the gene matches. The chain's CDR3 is CASVGWASGGYNEQFF. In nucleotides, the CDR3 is TGTGCCAGCGTGGGGTGGGCTAGCGGGGGTTACAATGAGCAGTTCTTC.

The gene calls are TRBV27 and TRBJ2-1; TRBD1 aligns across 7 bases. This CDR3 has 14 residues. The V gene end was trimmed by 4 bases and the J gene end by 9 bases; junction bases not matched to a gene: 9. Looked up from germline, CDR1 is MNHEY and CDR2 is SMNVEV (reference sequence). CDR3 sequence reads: CASSSPTGYSEQFF. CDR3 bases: TGTGCCAGCAGTTCCCCGACAGGGTACTCTGAGCAGTTCTTC.

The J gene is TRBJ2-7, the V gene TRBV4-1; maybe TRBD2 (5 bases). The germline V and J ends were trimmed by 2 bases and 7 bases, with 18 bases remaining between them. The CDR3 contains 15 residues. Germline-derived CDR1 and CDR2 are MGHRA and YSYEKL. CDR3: CASSQSGRGEWEQYF. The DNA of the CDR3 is TGCGCCAGCAGCCAATCCGGACGGGGAGAGTGGGAGCAGTACTTC.

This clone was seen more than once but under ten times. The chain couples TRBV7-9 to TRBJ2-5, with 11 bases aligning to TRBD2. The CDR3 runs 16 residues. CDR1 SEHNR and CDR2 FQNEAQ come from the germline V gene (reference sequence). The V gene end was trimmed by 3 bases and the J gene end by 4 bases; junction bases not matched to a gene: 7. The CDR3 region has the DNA TGTGCCAGCAGCTTTACGACTAGCGGGATCCCAGAGACCCAGTACTTC. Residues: CASSFTTSGIPETQYF.

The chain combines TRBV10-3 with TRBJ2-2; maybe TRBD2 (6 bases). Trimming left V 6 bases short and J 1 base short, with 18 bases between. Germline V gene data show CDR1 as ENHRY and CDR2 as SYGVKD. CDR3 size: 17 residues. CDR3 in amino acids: CAISPSRGAMNTGELFF. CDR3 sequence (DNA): TGTGCCATCAGCCCCTCCCGCGGGGCAATGAACACCGGGGAGCTGTTTTTT.

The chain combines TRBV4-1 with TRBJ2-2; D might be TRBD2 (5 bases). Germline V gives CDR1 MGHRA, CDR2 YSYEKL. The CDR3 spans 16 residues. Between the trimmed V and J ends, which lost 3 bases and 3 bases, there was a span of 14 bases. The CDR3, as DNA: TGCGCCAGCAGCCAGGGTCGAGGGTGGGACACCGGGGAGCTGTTTTTT. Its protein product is CASSQGRGWDTGELFF.

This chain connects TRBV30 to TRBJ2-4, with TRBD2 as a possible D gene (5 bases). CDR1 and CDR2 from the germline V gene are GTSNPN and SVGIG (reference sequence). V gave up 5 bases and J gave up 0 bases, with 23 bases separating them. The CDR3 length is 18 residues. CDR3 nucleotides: TGTGCCTGGGGATCTACGTACGGGGTGAGCGTAGCCAAAAACATTCAGTACTTC. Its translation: CAWGSTYGVSVAKNIQYF.

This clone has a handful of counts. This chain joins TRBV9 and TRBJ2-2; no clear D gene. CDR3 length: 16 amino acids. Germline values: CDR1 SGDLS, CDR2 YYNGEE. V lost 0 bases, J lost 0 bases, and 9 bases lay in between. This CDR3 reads CASSVDGSANTGELFF. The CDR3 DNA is TGTGCCAGCAGCGTAGATGGCAGCGCGAACACCGGGGAGCTGTTTTTT.

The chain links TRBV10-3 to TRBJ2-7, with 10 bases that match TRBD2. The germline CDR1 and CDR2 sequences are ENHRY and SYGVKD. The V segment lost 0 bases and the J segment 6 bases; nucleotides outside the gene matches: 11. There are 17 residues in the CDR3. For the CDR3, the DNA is TGTGCCATCAGTGAGTCGAGGCTCAGCGGGAGGGCCGGCGAGCAGTACTTC. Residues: CAISESRLSGRAGEQYF.

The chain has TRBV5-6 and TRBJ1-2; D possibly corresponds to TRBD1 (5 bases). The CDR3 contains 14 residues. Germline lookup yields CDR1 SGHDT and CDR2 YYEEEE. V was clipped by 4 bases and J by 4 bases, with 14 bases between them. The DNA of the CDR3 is TGTGCCAGCAGCGCACCCGGCACAGGCTATGGCTACACCTTC. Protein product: CASSAPGTGYGYTF.

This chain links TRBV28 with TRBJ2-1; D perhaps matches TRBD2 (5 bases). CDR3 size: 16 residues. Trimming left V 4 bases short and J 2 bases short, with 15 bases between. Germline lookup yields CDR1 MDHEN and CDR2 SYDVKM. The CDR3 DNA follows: TGTGCCAGCAGTTCCGAGCGGTACACCCCCTACAATGAGCAGTTCTTC. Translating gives CASSSERYTPYNEQFF.

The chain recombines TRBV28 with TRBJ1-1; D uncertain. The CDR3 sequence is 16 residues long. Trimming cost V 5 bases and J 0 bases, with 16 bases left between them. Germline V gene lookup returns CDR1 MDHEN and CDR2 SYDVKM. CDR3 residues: CASSPRRVLMNTEAFF. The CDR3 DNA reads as TGTGCCAGCAGTCCCCGCCGGGTTCTCATGAACACTGAAGCTTTCTTT. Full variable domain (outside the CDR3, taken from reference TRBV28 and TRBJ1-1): DVKVTQSSRYLVKRTGEKVFLECVQDMDHENMFWYRQDPGLGLRLIYFSYDVKMKEKGDIPEGYSVSREKKERFSLILESASTNQTSMYLCASSPRRVLMNTEAFFGQGTRLTVV.

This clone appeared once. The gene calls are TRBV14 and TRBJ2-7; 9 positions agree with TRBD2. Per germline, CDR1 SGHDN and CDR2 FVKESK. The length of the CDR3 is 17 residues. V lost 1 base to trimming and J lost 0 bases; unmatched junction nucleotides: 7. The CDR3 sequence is CASSQAAAGGASYEQYF. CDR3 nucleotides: TGTGCCAGCAGCCAAGCCGCGGCGGGGGGGGCCTCCTACGAGCAGTACTTC.

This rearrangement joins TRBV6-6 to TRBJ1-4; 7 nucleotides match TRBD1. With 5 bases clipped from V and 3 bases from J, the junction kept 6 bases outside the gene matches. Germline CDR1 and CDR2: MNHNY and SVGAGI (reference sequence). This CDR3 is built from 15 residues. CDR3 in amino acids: CASSPRDSSNEKLFF. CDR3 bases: TGTGCCAGCAGTCCCCGGGACAGCTCTAATGAAAAACTGTTTTTT.

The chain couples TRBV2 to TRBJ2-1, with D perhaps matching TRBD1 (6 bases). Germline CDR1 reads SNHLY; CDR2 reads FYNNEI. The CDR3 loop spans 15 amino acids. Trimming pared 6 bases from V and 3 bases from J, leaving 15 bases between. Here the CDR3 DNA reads TGTGCCAGCAGGGAAACAGGGTCAGGCTACAATGAGCAGTTCTTC. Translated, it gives CASRETGSGYNEQFF.

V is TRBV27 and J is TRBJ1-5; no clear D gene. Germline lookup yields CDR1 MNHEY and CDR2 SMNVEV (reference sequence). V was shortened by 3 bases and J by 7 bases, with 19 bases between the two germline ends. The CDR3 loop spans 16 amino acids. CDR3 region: CASSFSGLGGYQPQHF. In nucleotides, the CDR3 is TGTGCCAGCAGTTTTTCCGGGCTAGGAGGATACCAGCCCCAGCATTTT.

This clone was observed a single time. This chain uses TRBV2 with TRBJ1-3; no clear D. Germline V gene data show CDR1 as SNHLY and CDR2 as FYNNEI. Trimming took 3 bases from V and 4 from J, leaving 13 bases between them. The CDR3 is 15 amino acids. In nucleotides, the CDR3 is TGTGCCAGCAGTGATGAGGGCGCCAGGGGAAACACCATATATTTT. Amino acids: CASSDEGARGNTIYF.

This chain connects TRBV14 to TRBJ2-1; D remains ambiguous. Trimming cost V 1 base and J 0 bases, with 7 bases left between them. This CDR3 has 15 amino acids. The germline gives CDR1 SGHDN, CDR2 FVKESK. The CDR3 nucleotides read TGTGCCAGCAGCCAAGTGTCTAGCTCCTACAATGAGCAGTTCTTC. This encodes CASSQVSSSYNEQFF.

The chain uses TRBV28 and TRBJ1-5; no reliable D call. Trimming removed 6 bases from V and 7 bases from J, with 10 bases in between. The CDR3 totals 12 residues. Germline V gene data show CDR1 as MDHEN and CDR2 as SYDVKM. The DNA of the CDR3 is TGTGCCAGCAGGGAAGGGAGACAGCCCCAGCATTTT. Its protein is CASREGRQPQHF. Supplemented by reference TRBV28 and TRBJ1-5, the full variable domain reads DVKVTQSSRYLVKRTGEKVFLECVQDMDHENMFWYRQDPGLGLRLIYFSYDVKMKEKGDIPEGYSVSREKKERFSLILESASTNQTSMYLCASREGRQPQHFGDGTRLSIL.

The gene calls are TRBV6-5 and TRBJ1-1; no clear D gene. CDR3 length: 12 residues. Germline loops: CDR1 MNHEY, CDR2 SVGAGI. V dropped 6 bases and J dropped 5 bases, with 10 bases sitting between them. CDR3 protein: CASSGELTEAFF. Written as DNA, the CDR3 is TGTGCCAGCAGCGGGGAACTGACTGAAGCTTTCTTT.

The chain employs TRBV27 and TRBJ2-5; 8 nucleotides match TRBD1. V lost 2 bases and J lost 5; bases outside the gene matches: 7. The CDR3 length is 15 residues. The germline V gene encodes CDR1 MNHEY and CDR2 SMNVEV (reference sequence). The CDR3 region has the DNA TGTGCCAGCAGTTTAGGGCCAGGGGGCGGTGAGACCCAGTACTTC. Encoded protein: CASSLGPGGGETQYF.